The source of this TCR beta chain is a study of T cells in Graves' hyperthyroidism and ophthalmopathy. Study-wide points: Expanded thyroid clonotypes (above 0.001) were mostly also found in blood.

This clonotype was observed a handful of times. Its antigen is currently unknown. The CDR3 has 13 residues. Trimming removed 2 bases from V and 4 bases from J, with 7 bases in between. CDR1 and CDR2 from the germline V gene are SGHTA and FQGTGA. Researchers took RNA transcripts and amplified the TCR beta CDR3 regions from them. TCR CDR3 underwent first-round RT-PCR with the HTBI primer set. TCRdb called the multiplex PCR reads again in MiXCR, with one record for every CDR3 protein. The sample lists 350,000 or so distinct CDR3 sequences, about 20% occurring once. The source of this sequence is a woman aged 45-60 years with Graves' hyperthyroidism. V and J are TRBV7-3 and TRBJ2-3; no clear D. What was sequenced was blood. The CDR3 DNA reads as TGTGCCAGCAGCTTAGGCGACTCAGATACGCAGTATTTT. Translation gives CASSLGDSDTQYF.